This T cell receptor (beta chain) was found in a study of shared clonotypes between healthy human individuals. At the level of the study: CD4 naive cells filled three plates per donor, CD4 memory three, CD8 naive two and CD8 memory one. Overall study findings and caveats: It was the non-shared clonotypes that had lower generation probabilities than clonotypes shared by all four donors.

Worth noting for this clone: Its antigen is currently unknown.

Sequencing used immunoSEQ multiplex PCR; TCRdb keeps in-frame clones, though not all of them. This sample yields some 2 million clones, of which 90% to 95% are seen a single time; about 0.13% belongs to the top ten. J gave up 3 bases and V 5 bases, and 4 bases lay outside the gene matches. Germline V CDR1 and CDR2: MNHNY, SVGAGI (reference sequence). This CDR3 is 14 amino acids long. This TCR was recovered from a man in his late teens or twenties in good health. The chain employs TRBV6-6 and TRBJ2-7; TRBD1 aligns across 10 bases. Sequenced material: naive CD4+ T cells sorted from blood. Noted subset: CD45RA+ positively selected. CDR3 region: CASSGTGAIYEQYF. In DNA, the CDR3 is TGTGCCAGCAGTGGGACAGGGGCTATCTACGAGCAGTACTTC.